This is a list of T cell receptor beta chains from one sample in a study of shared clonotypes between healthy human individuals. Here immunoSEQ multiplex PCR was the method, and the copy in TCRdb shows in-frame clones only, minus some. The repertoire holds around 2.5 million clones, approximately 93% seen once, with roughly 0.36% in the top ten. Sequenced material: naive CD4+ T cells from PBMCs. The receptors stem from a man between 18 and 35 years old in good health. Some clones in this sample may be carry-over from other donors' samples. Each CDR3 is given with its conserved first and last residue. The D gene is left open where the match is weak. Clone sizes are given selectively: once, few, many, or a class where the clone is expanded.

TRBJ2-7,TRBD2,TRBV14,-,CASSRTSGGYEQYF,TGTGCCAGCAGCCGGACTAGCGGAGGATACGAGCAGTACTTC
TRBJ2-2,TRBD2,TRBV19,-,CASSLRTSGRVAGELFF,TGTGCCAGTAGTCTCAGGACTAGCGGGAGGGTCGCCGGGGAGCTGTTTTTT
TRBJ2-5,TRBD1,TRBV18,-,CASSQKDRGETQYF,TGTGCCAGCTCACAAAAAGACAGGGGAGAGACCCAGTACTTC
TRBJ2-3,TRBD2,TRBV19,-,CASSTSGRAVGYTQYF,TGTGCCAGTAGTACGAGCGGGAGGGCGGTGGGATACACGCAGTATTTT
TRBJ2-5,-,TRBV5-1,-,CASSPRGLAVGETQYF,TGCGCCAGCAGCCCCCGGGGGCTAGCGGTTGGTGAGACCCAGTACTTC
TRBJ1-2,-,TRBV7-2,-,CASSLVRGDYGYTF,TGTGCCAGCAGCTTAGTACGGGGGGACTATGGCTACACCTTC
TRBJ2-1,-,TRBV4-3,-,CASSRDGSYNEQFF,TGCGCCAGCAGCCGTGACGGCTCCTACAATGAGCAGTTCTTC
TRBJ1-1,-,TRBV29-1,-,CSVDASRGNTEAFF,TGCAGCGTTGATGCATCCAGGGGGAACACTGAAGCTTTCTTT
TRBJ1-5,-,TRBV20-1,-,CSAALNQPQHF,TGCAGTGCTGCCCTCAATCAGCCCCAGCATTTT
TRBJ2-2,TRBD1,TRBV9,-,CASSAFRDSANTGELFF,TGTGCCAGCAGCGCTTTCCGGGACAGCGCGAACACCGGGGAGCTGTTTTTT
TRBJ1-5,-,TRBV2,few,CASSEPWGQEQPQHF,TGTGCCAGCAGTGAACCTTGGGGCCAGGAGCAGCCCCAGCATTTT
TRBJ1-1,TRBD1,TRBV7-2,-,CASSHSGQGKGEAFF,TGTGCCAGCAGCCACTCCGGACAGGGAAAAGGTGAAGCTTTCTTT
TRBJ2-5,-,TRBV4-2,-,CASSQSTLPETQYF,TGTGCCAGCAGCCAATCGACCCTGCCAGAGACCCAGTACTTC
TRBJ2-1,-,TRBV7-2,-,CASSLAPDSSYNEQFF,TGTGCCAGCAGCTTAGCGCCGGACTCCTCCTACAATGAGCAGTTCTTC
TRBJ1-1,-,TRBV5-1,-,CASSPQGEGPAEAFF,TGCGCCAGCAGCCCACAGGGAGAGGGGCCCGCCGAAGCTTTCTTT
TRBJ1-1,-,TRBV29-1,-,CSVDGTTNTEAFF,TGCAGCGTTGACGGGACAACGAACACTGAAGCTTTCTTT
TRBJ1-2,-,TRBV18,-,CASSPRDSDYGYTF,TGTGCCAGCTCACCACGGGACTCCGACTATGGCTACACCTTC